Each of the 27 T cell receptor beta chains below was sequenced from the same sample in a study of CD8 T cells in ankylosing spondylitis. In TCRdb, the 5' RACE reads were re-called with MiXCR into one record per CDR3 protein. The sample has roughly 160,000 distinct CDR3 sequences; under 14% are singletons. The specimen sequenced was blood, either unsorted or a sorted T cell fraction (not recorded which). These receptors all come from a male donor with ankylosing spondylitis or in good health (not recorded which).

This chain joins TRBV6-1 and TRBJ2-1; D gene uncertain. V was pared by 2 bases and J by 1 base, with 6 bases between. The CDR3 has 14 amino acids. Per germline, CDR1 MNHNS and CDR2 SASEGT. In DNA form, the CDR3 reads TGTGCCAGCAGTGAACAAACTTCCTACAATGAGCAGTTCTTC. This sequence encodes CASSEQTSYNEQFF.

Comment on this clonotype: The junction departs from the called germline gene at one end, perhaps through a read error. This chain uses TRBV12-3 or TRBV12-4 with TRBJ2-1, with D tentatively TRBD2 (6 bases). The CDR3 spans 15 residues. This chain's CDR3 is CASRRGLPAYNEQLF. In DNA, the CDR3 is TGTGCCAGCAGACGGGGACTTCCCGCGTACAATGAGCAGCTCTTC.

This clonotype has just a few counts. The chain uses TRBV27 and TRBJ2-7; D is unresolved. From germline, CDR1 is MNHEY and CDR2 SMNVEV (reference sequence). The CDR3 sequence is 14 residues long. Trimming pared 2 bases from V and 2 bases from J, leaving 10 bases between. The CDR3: CASSLLGPPYEQYF. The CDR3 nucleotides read TGTGCCAGCAGTTTACTGGGTCCACCCTACGAGCAGTACTTC.

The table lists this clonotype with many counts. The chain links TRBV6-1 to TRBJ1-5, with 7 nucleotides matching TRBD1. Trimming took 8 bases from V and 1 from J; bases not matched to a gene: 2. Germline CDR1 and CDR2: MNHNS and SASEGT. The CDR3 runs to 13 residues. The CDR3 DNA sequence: TGTGCCAGCCAGGGGGAAAGCAATCAGCCCCAGCATTTT. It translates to CASQGESNQPQHF.

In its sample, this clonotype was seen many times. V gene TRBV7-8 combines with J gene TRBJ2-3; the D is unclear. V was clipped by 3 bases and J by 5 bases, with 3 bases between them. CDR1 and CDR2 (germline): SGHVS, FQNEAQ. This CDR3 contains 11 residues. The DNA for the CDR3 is TGTGCCAGCAGCTTTGTAGATACGCAGTATTTT. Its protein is CASSFVDTQYF.

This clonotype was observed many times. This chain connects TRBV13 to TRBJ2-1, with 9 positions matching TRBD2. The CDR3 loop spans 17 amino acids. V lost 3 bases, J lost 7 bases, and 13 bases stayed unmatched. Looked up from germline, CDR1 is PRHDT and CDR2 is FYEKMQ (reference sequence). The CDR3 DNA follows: TGTGCCAGCAGCTTTTGGTGGCGGGGGGGCAAGGGAAATGAGCAGTTCTTC. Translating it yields CASSFWWRGGKGNEQFF.

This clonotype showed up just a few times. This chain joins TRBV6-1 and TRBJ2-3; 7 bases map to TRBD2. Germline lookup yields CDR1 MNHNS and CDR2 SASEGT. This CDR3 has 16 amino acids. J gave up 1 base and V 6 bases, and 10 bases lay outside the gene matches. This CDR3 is CASRPGRELGTDTQYF. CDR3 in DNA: TGTGCCAGCAGACCGGGGAGGGAGCTTGGCACAGATACGCAGTATTTT.

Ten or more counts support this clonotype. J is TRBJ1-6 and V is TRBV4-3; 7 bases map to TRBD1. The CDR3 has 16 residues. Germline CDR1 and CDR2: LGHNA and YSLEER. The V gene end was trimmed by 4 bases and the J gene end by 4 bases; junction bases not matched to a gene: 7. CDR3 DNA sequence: TGCGCCAGCAGCCCGCAGGGACAGCTTTATAATTCACCCCTCCACTTT. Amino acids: CASSPQGQLYNSPLHF.

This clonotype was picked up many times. The CDR3 protein is CSSGQGNNEQFF. CDR3 coding DNA: TGCAGCTCTGGGCAGGGTAACAATGAGCAGTTCTTC. This chain links TRBV29-1 with TRBJ2-1; tentatively, D is TRBD1 (5 bases). The CDR3 loop spans 12 amino acids. CDR1 and CDR2 from the germline V gene are SQVTM and ANQGSEA. Trimming shortened V by 8 bases and J by 5 bases, and 13 bases separated the two germline ends.

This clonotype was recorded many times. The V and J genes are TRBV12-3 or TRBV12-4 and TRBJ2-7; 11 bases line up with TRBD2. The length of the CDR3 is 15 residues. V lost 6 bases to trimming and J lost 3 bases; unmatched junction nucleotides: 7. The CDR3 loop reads CASSRSGGARYEQYF. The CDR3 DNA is TGTGCCAGCAGCCGTAGCGGGGGGGCACGCTACGAGCAGTACTTC.

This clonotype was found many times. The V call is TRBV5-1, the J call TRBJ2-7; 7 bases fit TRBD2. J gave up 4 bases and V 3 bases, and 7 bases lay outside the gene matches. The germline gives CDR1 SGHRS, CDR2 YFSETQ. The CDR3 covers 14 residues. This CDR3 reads CASSSGLGTYEQYF. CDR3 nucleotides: TGCGCCAGCAGCTCTGGACTAGGAACTTACGAGCAGTACTTC.

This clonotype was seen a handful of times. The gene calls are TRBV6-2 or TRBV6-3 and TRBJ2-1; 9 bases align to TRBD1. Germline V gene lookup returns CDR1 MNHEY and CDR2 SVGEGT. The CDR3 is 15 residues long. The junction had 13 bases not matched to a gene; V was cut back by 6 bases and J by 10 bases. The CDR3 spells CASSSSTGGVEEQFF. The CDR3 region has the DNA TGTGCCAGCAGCTCCTCGACAGGGGGTGTCGAAGAGCAGTTCTTC.

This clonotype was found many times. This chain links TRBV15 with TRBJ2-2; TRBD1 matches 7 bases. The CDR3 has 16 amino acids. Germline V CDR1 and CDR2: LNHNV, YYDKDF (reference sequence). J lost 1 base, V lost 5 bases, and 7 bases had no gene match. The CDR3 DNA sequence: TGTGCCACCAGCCCTAGACGGGACAGGAACACCGGGGAGCTGTTTTTT. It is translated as CATSPRRDRNTGELFF.

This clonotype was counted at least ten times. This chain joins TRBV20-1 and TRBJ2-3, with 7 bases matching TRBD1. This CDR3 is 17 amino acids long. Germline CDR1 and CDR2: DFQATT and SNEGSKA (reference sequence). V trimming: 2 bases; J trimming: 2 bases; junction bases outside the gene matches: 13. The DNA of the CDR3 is TGCAGTGCTAGACCTCATCCGGGACAGAGACCCACAGATACGCAGTATTTT. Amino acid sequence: CSARPHPGQRPTDTQYF.

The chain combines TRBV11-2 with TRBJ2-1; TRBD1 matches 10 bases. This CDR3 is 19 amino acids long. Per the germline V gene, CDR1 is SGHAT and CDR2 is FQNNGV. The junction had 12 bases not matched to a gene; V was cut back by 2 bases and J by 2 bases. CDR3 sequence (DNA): TGTGCCAGCAGCTTATCCGGACAGGGGGGACTAAGGGCCTACAATGAGCAGTTCTTC. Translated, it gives CASSLSGQGGLRAYNEQFF.

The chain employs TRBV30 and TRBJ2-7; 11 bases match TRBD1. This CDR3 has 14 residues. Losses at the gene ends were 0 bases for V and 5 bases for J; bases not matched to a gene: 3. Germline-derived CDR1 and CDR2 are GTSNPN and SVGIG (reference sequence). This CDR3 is CAWSVRTGGNEQYF. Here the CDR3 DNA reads TGTGCCTGGAGTGTGCGGACAGGGGGCAACGAGCAGTACTTC.

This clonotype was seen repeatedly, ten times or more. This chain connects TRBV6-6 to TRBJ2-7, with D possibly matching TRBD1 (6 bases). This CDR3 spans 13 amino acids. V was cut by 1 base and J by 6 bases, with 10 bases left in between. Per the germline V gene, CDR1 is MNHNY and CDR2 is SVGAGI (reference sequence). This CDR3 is CASSYLGQPEQYF. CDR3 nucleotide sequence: TGTGCCAGCAGTTACTTGGGACAACCCGAGCAGTACTTC.

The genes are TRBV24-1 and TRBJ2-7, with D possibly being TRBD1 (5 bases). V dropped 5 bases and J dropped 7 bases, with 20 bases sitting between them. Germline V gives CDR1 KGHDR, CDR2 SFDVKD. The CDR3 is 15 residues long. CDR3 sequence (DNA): TGTGCCACCAGTGGATCCCGAACAGGCAGGGATGAGCAGTACTTC. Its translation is CATSGSRTGRDEQYF.

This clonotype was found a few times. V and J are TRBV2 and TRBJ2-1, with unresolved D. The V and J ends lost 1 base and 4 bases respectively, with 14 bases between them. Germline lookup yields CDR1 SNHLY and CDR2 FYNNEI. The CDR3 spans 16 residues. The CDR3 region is CASSEGGRSPYNEQFF. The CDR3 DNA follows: TGTGCCAGCAGTGAAGGAGGACGGTCCCCATACAATGAGCAGTTCTTC.

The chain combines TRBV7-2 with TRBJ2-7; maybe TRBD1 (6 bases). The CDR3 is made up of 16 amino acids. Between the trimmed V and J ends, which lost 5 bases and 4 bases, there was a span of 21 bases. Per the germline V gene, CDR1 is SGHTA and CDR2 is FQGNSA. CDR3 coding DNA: TGTGCCAGCAGCCCGGCCCGGGACAAGAAGCAGTACGAGCAGTACTTC. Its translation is CASSPARDKKQYEQYF.

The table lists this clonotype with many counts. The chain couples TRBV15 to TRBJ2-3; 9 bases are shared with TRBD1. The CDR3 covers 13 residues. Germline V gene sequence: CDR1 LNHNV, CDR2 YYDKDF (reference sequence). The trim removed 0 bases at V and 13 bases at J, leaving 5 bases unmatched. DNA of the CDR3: TGTGCCACCAGCAGAGATCGGGGACAGGGAAAGTATTTT. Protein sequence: CATSRDRGQGKYF.

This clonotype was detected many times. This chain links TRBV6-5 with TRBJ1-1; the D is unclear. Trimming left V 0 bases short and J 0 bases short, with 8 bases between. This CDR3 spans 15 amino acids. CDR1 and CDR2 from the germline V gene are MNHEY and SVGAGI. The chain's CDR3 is CASSYSRYMNTEAFF. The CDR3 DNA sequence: TGTGCCAGCAGTTACTCGAGGTATATGAACACTGAAGCTTTCTTT.

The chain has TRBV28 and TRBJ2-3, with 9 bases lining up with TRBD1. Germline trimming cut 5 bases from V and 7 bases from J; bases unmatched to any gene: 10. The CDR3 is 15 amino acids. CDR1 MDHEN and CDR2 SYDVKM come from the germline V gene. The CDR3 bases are TGTGCCAGCAGTCTACAGGGGGCTGTGGTGAATACGCAGTATTTT. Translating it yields CASSLQGAVVNTQYF.

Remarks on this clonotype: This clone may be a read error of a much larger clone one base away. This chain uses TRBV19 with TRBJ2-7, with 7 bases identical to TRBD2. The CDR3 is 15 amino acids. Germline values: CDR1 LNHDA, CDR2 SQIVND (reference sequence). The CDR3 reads CTSRRVGGGSYEQYF. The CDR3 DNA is TGTACCAGTAGAAGAGTGGGCGGGGGAAGCTACGAGCAGTACTTC.

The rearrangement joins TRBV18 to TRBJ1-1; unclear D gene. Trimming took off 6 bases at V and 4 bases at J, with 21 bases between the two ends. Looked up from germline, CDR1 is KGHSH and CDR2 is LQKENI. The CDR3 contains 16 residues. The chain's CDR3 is CASSPMFRTGGTEAFF. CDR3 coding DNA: TGTGCCAGCTCCCCTATGTTCCGGACGGGCGGCACTGAAGCTTTCTTT.

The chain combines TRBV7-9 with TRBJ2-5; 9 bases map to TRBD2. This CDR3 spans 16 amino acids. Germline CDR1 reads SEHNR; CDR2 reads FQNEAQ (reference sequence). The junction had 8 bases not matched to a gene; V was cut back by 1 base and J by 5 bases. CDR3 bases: TGTGCCAGCAGCTTAGGAAGCGGGAGGAGCGTGGAGACCCAGTACTTC. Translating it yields CASSLGSGRSVETQYF.

The CDR3 DNA reads TGTGCCAGCAGCTTAGGGCTAGCGGGGGGGCCCTACAATGAGCAGTTCTTC. The encoded protein is CASSLGLAGGPYNEQFF. The chain recombines TRBV11-3 with TRBJ2-1; 12 bases line up with TRBD2. J gave up 2 bases and V 1 base, and 3 bases lay outside the gene matches. CDR1 and CDR2 from the germline V gene are SGHNT and YENEEA. This CDR3 is 17 amino acids long. The whole variable domain, filled in from reference TRBV11-3 and TRBJ2-1, reads EAGVVQSPRYKIIEKKQPVAFWCNPISGHNTLYWYLQNLGQGPELLIRYENEEAVDDSQLPKDRFSAERLKGVDSTLKIQPAELGDSAVYLCASSLGLAGGPYNEQFFGPGTRLTVL.